The 10 T cell receptor beta chains below come from one sample, sequenced in a study of Ad26.COV2.S vaccination and SARS-CoV-2 variants. TCRdb keeps only in-frame clones here, not all; method: immunoSEQ multiplex PCR. The repertoire holds hundreds of thousands of clones, with over 75% as singletons. Treatment meaning: 15 to 20 received Ad26.COV2.S at low or high dose, single or two shots; roughly five received placebo; per-sample allocation not given. It was on day 63 after the first vaccine or placebo injection that samples were taken. The specimen comprised peripheral blood, sampled in a trial of Ad26.COV2.S vaccine versus placebo. Receptors originate from a person between 18 and 65 years old who received the Ad26.COV2.S COVID-19 vaccine or a placebo.

V gene TRBV11-2 combines with J gene TRBJ2-1; 10 bases are shared with TRBD2. The CDR3 runs 16 residues. V trimming: 3 bases; J trimming: 7 bases; junction bases outside the gene matches: 9. The germline V gene encodes CDR1 SGHAT and CDR2 FQNNGV. The CDR3 DNA sequence: TGTGCCAGCAGCTTTGGTAGCGGGGGGTTAGGAAATGAGCAGTTCTTC. It specifies CASSFGSGGLGNEQFF.

This chain uses TRBV6-1 with TRBJ2-7; TRBD2 is a possible D gene (5 bases). The CDR3 totals 16 residues. CDR1 and CDR2 (germline): MNHNS, SASEGT. V shed 0 bases and J shed 3 bases, with 15 bases lying between them. In DNA form, the CDR3 reads TGTGCCAGCAGTGAAGCGACTACCAAGGCTGTCTACGAGCAGTACTTC. This codes for CASSEATTKAVYEQYF.

This clone was detected only a few times. The genes are TRBV11-3 and TRBJ2-1; D remains unclear. Trimming took 4 bases from V and 9 from J, leaving 10 bases between them. The CDR3 totals 12 residues. Germline CDR1 and CDR2: SGHNT and YENEEA. In DNA, the CDR3 is TGTGCCAGCAGCTCCTCTTATGGTGAGCAGTTCTTC. It codes for CASSSSYGEQFF. Full variable domain (outside the CDR3, taken from reference TRBV11-3 and TRBJ2-1): EAGVVQSPRYKIIEKKQPVAFWCNPISGHNTLYWYLQNLGQGPELLIRYENEEAVDDSQLPKDRFSAERLKGVDSTLKIQPAELGDSAVYLCASSSSYGEQFFGPGTRLTVL.

The chain is built from TRBV4-1 and TRBJ1-6; possible D gene TRBD1, 6 bases. Germline-derived CDR1 and CDR2 are MGHRA and YSYEKL. This CDR3 has 15 residues. The ends were cut back, 4 bases at V and 5 bases at J, with 12 bases in the middle. The CDR3 is CASSLGTSHNSPLHF. CDR3 nucleotide sequence: TGCGCCAGCAGCCTCGGGACAAGCCATAATTCACCCCTCCACTTT.

Concerning this clone: The sample carries other DNA sequences with the same CDR3. The V gene is TRBV2, the J gene TRBJ2-7, with a weak D call TRBD1 (6 bases). Per the germline V gene, CDR1 is SNHLY and CDR2 is FYNNEI. CDR3 length: 12 residues. The V gene lost 6 bases and the J gene lost 2 bases, with 8 bases spanning the gap. The CDR3 protein is CASSGQTYEQYF. For the CDR3, the DNA is TGTGCCAGCAGCGGACAGACCTACGAGCAGTACTTC.

The chain joins TRBV6-5 to TRBJ2-5, with 7 bases fitting TRBD2. Trimming took 5 bases from V and 7 from J; bases not matched to a gene: 7. From germline, CDR1 is MNHEY and CDR2 SVGAGI. This CDR3 is built from 13 residues. CDR3 sequence reads: CASSTGLVATQYF. Written as DNA, the CDR3 is TGTGCCAGCAGTACCGGACTAGTCGCGACCCAGTACTTC.

This chain uses TRBV3-1 (or the pseudogene TRBV3-2) with TRBJ2-3; unclear D gene. Deletions cut 0 bases from V and 3 bases from J, with 10 bases between. Germline V lookup: CDR1 LGHDT, CDR2 YNNKEL (reference sequence). The CDR3 is made up of 15 amino acids. The DNA for the CDR3 is TGTGCCAGCAGCCAAGATTACGCTCGAACAGATACGCAGTATTTT. Amino acid sequence: CASSQDYARTDTQYF.

The chain recombines TRBV13 with TRBJ1-1; D is unresolved. Trimming removed 4 bases from V and 2 bases from J, with 8 bases in between. Per the germline V gene, CDR1 is PRHDT and CDR2 is FYEKMQ (reference sequence). CDR3 length: 13 residues. CDR3 loop: CASSYRANTEAFF. CDR3 DNA sequence: TGTGCCAGCAGCTACCGGGCCAACACTGAAGCTTTCTTT.

V gene TRBV5-6 combines with J gene TRBJ2-4; possible D gene TRBD2, 6 bases. CDR3 length: 14 residues. The V gene lost 5 bases and the J gene lost 8 bases, with 17 bases spanning the gap. CDR1 SGHDT and CDR2 YYEEEE come from the germline V gene. The CDR3 DNA follows: TGTGCCAGCAGTGAAACCGGGAGTCCTGACATTCAGTACTTC. Amino acid sequence: CASSETGSPDIQYF. Full variable domain (remainder filled in from reference TRBV5-6 and TRBJ2-4): DAGVTQSPTHLIKTRGQQVTLRCSPKSGHDTVSWYQQALGQGPQFIFQYYEEEERQRGNFPDRFSGHQFPNYSSELNVNALLLGDSALYLCASSETGSPDIQYFGAGTRLSVL.

The rearrangement joins TRBV6-5 to TRBJ1-3; D not resolved. V lost 8 bases and J lost 0, with 5 bases in between. CDR1 is MNHEY and CDR2 is SVGAGI in the germline V gene. The CDR3 sequence is 12 residues long. The CDR3 DNA is TGTGCCAGCGAGAGCTCTGGAAACACCATATATTTT. The encoded protein is CASESSGNTIYF.